The 13 T cell receptor beta chains below were found in one sample sequenced in a study of PD-L1 blockade in urothelial cancer. Time point given: peripheral blood 6 weeks after treatment start. The data were produced by immunoSEQ multiplex PCR, yet TCRdb's version contains in-frame clones alone and is incomplete. Altogether about 45,000 clones are present, about 80% being singletons, with the ten largest covering approximately 16%. The input for sequencing was PBMCs, taken around atezolizumab (anti-PD-L1) treatment. Receptors were obtained from a man aged 55-75 years with urothelial cancer.

This rearrangement joins TRBV10-2 to TRBJ2-2, with 9 bases identical to TRBD1. Per germline, CDR1 WSHSY and CDR2 SAAADI. CDR3 size: 16 residues. Unmatched junction bases numbered 15, after V lost 10 bases and J lost 6 bases. CDR3 residues: CATRRRGQGEAGELFF. CDR3 nucleotides: TGCGCCACCCGCCGTAGGGGACAGGGCGAGGCCGGGGAGCTGTTTTTT.

The chain joins TRBV5-1 to TRBJ2-1, with TRBD2 identical over 9 bases. CDR3 length: 17 amino acids. J gave up 0 bases and V 4 bases, and 8 bases lay outside the gene matches. The germline gives CDR1 SGHRS, CDR2 YFSETQ. CDR3: CASSIRLAESSYNEQFF. The CDR3 DNA is TGCGCCAGCAGCATACGACTAGCGGAAAGCTCCTACAATGAGCAGTTCTTC. Together with reference TRBV5-1 and TRBJ2-1, the CDR3 gives the full variable domain: KAGVTQTPRYLIKTRGQQVTLSCSPISGHRSVSWYQQTPGQGLQFLFEYFSETQRNKGNFPGRFSGRQFSNSRSEMNVSTLELGDSALYLCASSIRLAESSYNEQFFGPGTRLTVL.

The rearrangement joins TRBV10-3 to TRBJ2-5; D is unclear. Germline V lookup: CDR1 ENHRY, CDR2 SYGVKD. The CDR3 is 13 residues long. V was cut by 3 bases and J by 1 base, with 6 bases left in between. CDR3: CAISDPRQETQYF. CDR3 bases: TGTGCCATCAGTGATCCCCGCCAAGAGACCCAGTACTTC.

The V call is TRBV4-1, the J call TRBJ2-3; possibly TRBD1 for D (6 bases). The CDR3 contains 13 residues. V was trimmed by 4 bases and J by 7 bases, leaving 12 bases between them. The germline CDR1 and CDR2 sequences are MGHRA and YSYEKL. In DNA, the CDR3 is TGCGCCAGCAGCCGAGAGGACAGTAATACGCAGTATTTT. Its translation is CASSREDSNTQYF.

This clone showed up just a few times. This chain connects TRBV28 to TRBJ1-2, with 7 positions matching TRBD1. V was pared by 3 bases and J by 4 bases, with 8 bases of the junction left unmatched. Germline CDR1 and CDR2: MDHEN and SYDVKM. The CDR3 loop spans 15 amino acids. The CDR3 DNA sequence: TGTGCCAGCAGTTTCTCCGGGACAGACCTCTATGGCTACACCTTC. The encoded protein is CASSFSGTDLYGYTF.

The chain carries TRBV28 and TRBJ2-1; a weak D match, TRBD2 (6 bases). This CDR3 is built from 14 residues. The V and J ends lost 8 bases and 8 bases respectively, with 19 bases between them. Germline V lookup: CDR1 MDHEN, CDR2 SYDVKM. The DNA for the CDR3 is TGTGCCAGCGTGGGGTTTGGGGAGGTGCATGAGCAGTTCTTC. It is translated as CASVGFGEVHEQFF.

The chain links TRBV7-3 to TRBJ2-2; possibly TRBD2 for D (7 bases). There are 16 residues in the CDR3. Germline V gene lookup returns CDR1 SGHTA and CDR2 FQGTGA. The ends were cut back, 0 bases at V and 3 bases at J, with 11 bases in the middle. The CDR3 region has the DNA TGTGCCAGCAGCTTAACGGGGGGGGCTGACACCGGGGAGCTGTTTTTT. The encoded protein is CASSLTGGADTGELFF. Full variable domain (outside the CDR3, taken from reference TRBV7-3 and TRBJ2-2): GAGVSQTPSNKVTEKGKYVELRCDPISGHTALYWYRQSLGQGPEFLIYFQGTGAADDSGLPNDRFFAVRPEGSVSTLKIQRTERGDSAVYLCASSLTGGADTGELFFGEGSRLTVL.

This chain connects TRBV4-2 to TRBJ2-5; 8 positions match TRBD2. CDR3 length: 16 amino acids. Germline lookup yields CDR1 LGHNA and CDR2 YNFKEQ. V shed 4 bases, J shed 0 bases, and the junction held 7 bases outside the gene matches. The CDR3 protein is CASSPLGRGDQETQYF. The CDR3 region has the DNA TGTGCCAGCAGCCCCCTCGGGCGGGGGGACCAAGAGACCCAGTACTTC.

V and J are TRBV6-1 and TRBJ1-1; D ambiguous. V was trimmed by 5 bases and J by 1 base, leaving 11 bases between them. The CDR3 consists of 14 residues. Germline-derived CDR1 and CDR2 are MNHNS and SASEGT. This chain's CDR3 is CASSPRTQNTEAFF. As DNA, the CDR3 is TGTGCCAGCAGTCCTAGGACTCAGAACACTGAAGCTTTCTTT.

The rearrangement joins TRBV5-6 to TRBJ1-1; D not resolved. Trimming removed 4 bases at V and 2 bases at J, with 18 bases between. The CDR3 consists of 16 residues. The V gene's germline CDR1 is SGHDT and CDR2 YYEEEE. Here the CDR3 DNA reads TGTGCCAGCAGCCCCCCCGGGATCCGGAGAAACACTGAAGCTTTCTTT. Translated: CASSPPGIRRNTEAFF.

This chain uses TRBV5-1 with TRBJ2-7, with 11 bases matching TRBD1. Germline V gene data show CDR1 as SGHRS and CDR2 as YFSETQ. This CDR3 contains 16 residues. The V segment lost 0 bases and the J segment 4 bases; nucleotides outside the gene matches: 6. The CDR3, as DNA: TGCGCCAGCAGCTTGGACCGGGACAGGGGGTTTTACGAGCAGTACTTC. This translates into CASSLDRDRGFYEQYF.

The chain combines TRBV2 with TRBJ1-2; 11 bases align to TRBD1. Per the germline V gene, CDR1 is SNHLY and CDR2 is FYNNEI. The CDR3 is 15 amino acids. The ends lost 2 bases at V and 8 bases at J; junction bases unmatched: 7. The CDR3: CASSEFRTGGLGYTF. CDR3 sequence (DNA): TGTGCCAGCAGTGAATTTAGGACAGGGGGCCTCGGCTACACCTTC.

This chain links TRBV5-1 with TRBJ2-7; 12 bases agree with TRBD1. Germline assignment: CDR1 SGHRS and CDR2 YFSETQ. Germline trimming cut 4 bases from V and 8 bases from J; bases unmatched to any gene: 4. The CDR3 loop spans 13 amino acids. CDR3 loop: CASSPGTGGKQYF. The DNA for the CDR3 is TGCGCCAGCAGCCCTGGGACAGGGGGCAAGCAGTACTTC.